This TCR beta chain was profiled in a study of technical replicates of blood from several donors. Looked up from germline, CDR1 is SQVTM and CDR2 is ANQGSEA. CDR3 length equals 14 residues. With V trimmed by 7 bases and J by 5 bases, 12 bases remained unmatched. Libraries were prepared by immunoSEQ multiplex PCR; TCRdb keeps only in-frame clonotypes and omits some of them. The sample has about 75,000 clones, 91% seen once. Specimen: T cells isolated from PBMCs. This sequence originates from a human donor in good health. Some clones in this sample may be carry-over from other donors' samples. The rearrangement joins TRBV29-1 to TRBJ1-1; 8 bases are shared with TRBD1. CDR3: CSGKVTGGWTEAFF. CDR3 nucleotide sequence: TGCAGCGGTAAAGTTACAGGGGGATGGACTGAAGCTTTCTTT.